A single sample is the source of the 32 T cell receptor beta chains below, sequenced in a study of identical twins. TCRdb called the 5' RACE reads again in MiXCR, with one record for every CDR3 protein. The data contain about 810,000 distinct CDR3 sequences, over 9% of them singletons. This same sample was also taken into another study, of yellow fever vaccine responses in identical twins.

The sample comprised PBMCs. The receptors were sampled from a woman younger than 35 in good health.

This clonotype was observed a few times. The chain carries TRBV27 and TRBJ1-6; no clear D gene. The CDR3 contains 15 residues. Germline CDR1 is MNHEY and CDR2 is SMNVEV (reference sequence). V lost 6 bases, J lost 0 bases, and 9 bases lay in between. The CDR3 sequence is CASRDQSSYNSPLHF. The CDR3 region has the DNA TGTGCCAGCAGGGACCAGAGCTCCTATAATTCACCCCTCCACTTT.

This chain connects TRBV5-1 to TRBJ1-6, with TRBD1 matching over 8 bases. Germline V gives CDR1 SGHRS, CDR2 YFSETQ. The V and J ends lost 7 bases and 7 bases, in that order; junction bases with no gene match: 4. This CDR3 contains 13 residues. CDR3 sequence: CASQGASNSPLHF. The CDR3 DNA is TGCGCCAGCCAGGGGGCCTCCAATTCACCCCTCCACTTT.

For the CDR3, the DNA is TGTGCCAGCAAGGAGGGGGCGAGTTCACCCCTCCACTTT. This encodes CASKEGASSPLHF. This chain uses TRBV6-1 with TRBJ1-6, with TRBD1 matching over 7 bases. The length of the CDR3 is 13 residues. Germline values: CDR1 MNHNS, CDR2 SASEGT. Trimming at V came to 7 bases and at J to 9 bases, leaving 6 bases not matched to a gene.

In this sample, this clonotype turned up many times. The CDR3 DNA reads TGTGCCAGCAGTCCACCGTGGGCAGCTGGAGATACGCAGTATTTT. As protein: CASSPPWAAGDTQYF. The chain carries TRBV6-1 and TRBJ2-3, with no clear D. The ends were cut back, 5 bases at V and 5 bases at J, with 17 bases in the middle. The CDR3 has 15 residues. CDR1 and CDR2 (germline): MNHNS, SASEGT.

The chain links TRBV2 to TRBJ2-1, with 8 bases lining up with TRBD2. This CDR3 comprises 15 residues. V lost 5 bases, J lost 1 base, and 4 bases stayed unmatched. Germline lookup yields CDR1 SNHLY and CDR2 FYNNEI. The CDR3, as DNA: TGTGCCAGCAGTTGGACTAGCTTTTCCTACAATGAGCAGTTCTTC. It translates to CASSWTSFSYNEQFF.

This clonotype was observed a few times. The genes are TRBV10-3 and TRBJ2-1; possibly TRBD1 for D (6 bases). The CDR3 covers 14 residues. V was pared by 4 bases and J by 6 bases, with 13 bases between. Germline CDR1 ENHRY, CDR2 SYGVKD. The CDR3 DNA follows: TGTGCCATCAGTGGACAGGAAGGAGGCAATGAGCAGTTCTTC. Amino acid sequence: CAISGQEGGNEQFF.

There are a few counts of this clonotype. This rearrangement joins TRBV29-1 to TRBJ2-2, with D tentatively TRBD2 (6 bases). Germline values: CDR1 SQVTM, CDR2 ANQGSEA. Trimming cost V 6 bases and J 0 bases, with 14 bases left between them. This CDR3 spans 15 amino acids. The CDR3 protein is CSVGTSPSNTGELFF. The CDR3 region has the DNA TGCAGCGTGGGGACTTCCCCCTCGAACACCGGGGAGCTGTTTTTT.

This clonotype was counted between two and nine times. V is TRBV27 and J is TRBJ1-2, with 7 bases matching TRBD1. In germline, CDR1 is MNHEY, CDR2 SMNVEV (reference sequence). The junction had 2 bases not matched to a gene; V was cut back by 2 bases and J by 2 bases. This CDR3 has 14 amino acids. The CDR3 loop reads CASSLRDRNYGYTF. Here the CDR3 DNA reads TGTGCCAGCAGTTTAAGGGACAGAAACTATGGCTACACCTTC.

This clonotype turned up a few times. The rearrangement links TRBV2 to TRBJ1-5; 10 bases map to TRBD1. The CDR3 is made up of 17 amino acids. Germline CDR1 SNHLY, CDR2 FYNNEI. Trimming at V came to 0 bases and at J to 2 bases, leaving 4 bases not matched to a gene. In nucleotides, the CDR3 is TGTGCCAGCAGTGAAGCGCGAGGGACAGGGGGCAATCAGCCCCAGCATTTT. Protein sequence: CASSEARGTGGNQPQHF.

The chain links TRBV5-1 to TRBJ2-1; a weak D match, TRBD2 (5 bases). The germline V gene has CDR1 SGHRS and CDR2 YFSETQ. This CDR3 is built from 15 residues. The V end was cut by 0 bases, the J end by 1 base, with 8 bases between. Written as DNA, the CDR3 is TGCGCCAGCAGCTTGGTGACTATTTCCTACAATGAGCAGTTCTTC. Its translation is CASSLVTISYNEQFF. Full variable domain (rest looked up from reference TRBV5-1 and TRBJ2-1): KAGVTQTPRYLIKTRGQQVTLSCSPISGHRSVSWYQQTPGQGLQFLFEYFSETQRNKGNFPGRFSGRQFSNSRSEMNVSTLELGDSALYLCASSLVTISYNEQFFGPGTRLTVL.

Only a few counts were recorded for this clonotype. V and J are TRBV27 and TRBJ2-3; 9 bases are a match to TRBD1. This CDR3 is built from 15 residues. From germline, CDR1 is MNHEY and CDR2 SMNVEV (reference sequence). V shed 0 bases and J 5 bases; nucleotides not matched to a gene: 3. The CDR3 sequence: CASSLSTGGVDTQYF. The CDR3 region has the DNA TGTGCCAGCAGTTTATCGACAGGGGGAGTAGATACGCAGTATTTT.

This clonotype was detected only a few times. This chain uses TRBV5-5 with TRBJ2-7; D gene uncertain. This CDR3 has 15 residues. Germline V gene data show CDR1 as SGHKS and CDR2 as YYEKEE (reference sequence). V lost 1 base and J 4 bases, leaving 15 bases between the germline ends. CDR3 region: CASSLRHPLDYEQYV. CDR3 sequence (DNA): TGTGCCAGCAGCTTGAGACATCCGCTTGATTACGAGCAGTACGTC.

This clonotype was seen a handful of times. The chain uses TRBV10-2 and TRBJ2-2; perhaps D is TRBD1 or TRBD2 (5 bases each). This CDR3 is built from 15 residues. V shed 6 bases and J shed 6 bases, with 17 bases lying between them. CDR1 and CDR2 from the germline V gene are WSHSY and SAAADI. The CDR3 loop is CASSGLQERAGELFF. The CDR3 nucleotides read TGCGCCAGCAGCGGTCTACAGGAGAGGGCCGGGGAGCTGTTTTTT.

This sequence joins TRBV27 and TRBJ2-1, with D perhaps TRBD2 (6 bases). The CDR3 consists of 17 residues. Germline V gene data show CDR1 as MNHEY and CDR2 as SMNVEV (reference sequence). V gave up 0 bases and J gave up 13 bases, with 25 bases separating them. CDR3 amino acids: CASSLSGISGPRGVQFF. The CDR3 DNA is TGTGCCAGCAGTTTATCAGGGATTAGCGGACCCCGTGGTGTTCAGTTCTTC.

This clonotype was counted only a few times. The V gene is TRBV18, the J gene TRBJ1-5; D call uncertain. Trimming cost V 2 bases and J 4 bases, with 15 bases left between them. Germline CDR1 is KGHSH and CDR2 is LQKENI. The CDR3 loop spans 16 amino acids. This chain's CDR3 is CASSPNPGSMNQPQHF. In nucleotides, the CDR3 is TGTGCCAGCTCACCAAACCCAGGTAGTATGAATCAGCCCCAGCATTTT. Complete variable domain (other parts from reference TRBV18 and TRBJ1-5): NAGVMQNPRHLVRRRGQEARLRCSPMKGHSHVYWYRQLPEEGLKFMVYLQKENIIDESGMPKERFSAEFPKEGPSILRIQQVVRGDSAAYFCASSPNPGSMNQPQHFGDGTRLSIL.

The genes are TRBV18 and TRBJ1-4; the D gene is possibly TRBD1 (5 bases). CDR3 size: 14 residues. Trimming took 4 bases from V and 7 from J, leaving 13 bases between them. In germline, CDR1 is KGHSH, CDR2 LQKENI. CDR3 loop: CASSRSQRGEKLFF. CDR3 bases: TGTGCCAGCTCACGGTCTCAAAGGGGTGAAAAACTGTTTTTT.

This clonotype has more than one count but fewer than ten. The V call is TRBV5-1, the J call TRBJ1-2; possible D gene TRBD1, 5 bases. The CDR3 is made up of 15 amino acids. V was clipped by 3 bases and J by 7 bases, with 19 bases between them. Germline V gene lookup returns CDR1 SGHRS and CDR2 YFSETQ. The CDR3 nucleotides are TGCGCCAGCAGCTCCATGGGACCTAGGGTTCGTGGCTACACCTTC. This codes for CASSSMGPRVRGYTF.

The chain employs TRBV9 and TRBJ1-2; 8 positions match TRBD1. The CDR3 is 15 residues long. Germline CDR1 and CDR2: SGDLS and YYNGEE. V lost 2 bases to trimming and J lost 5 bases; unmatched junction nucleotides: 8. This CDR3 is CASSVGWTGTYGYTF. The CDR3 region has the DNA TGTGCCAGCAGCGTGGGGTGGACAGGGACTTATGGCTACACCTTC.

This clonotype was picked up a small number of times. This rearrangement joins TRBV28 to TRBJ2-4; either TRBD1 or TRBD2 may fit D (5 bases each). Germline CDR1 MDHEN, CDR2 SYDVKM. The CDR3 has 15 amino acids. The V and J ends lost 4 bases and 7 bases respectively, with 17 bases between them. Here the CDR3 DNA reads TGTGCCAGCAGTTATATAGACGAGGGGCTGAACATTCAGTACTTC. Translation: CASSYIDEGLNIQYF.

The V call is TRBV3-1, the J call TRBJ2-1, with TRBD1 identical over 8 bases. The CDR3 runs 17 residues. CDR1 LGHDT and CDR2 YNNKEL come from the germline V gene (reference sequence). V lost 4 bases and J lost 0; bases outside the gene matches: 8. The CDR3 DNA reads TGTGCCAGCAGCCGAGGTACCGGACAGGGCTCCTACAATGAGCAGTTCTTC. Translating it yields CASSRGTGQGSYNEQFF.

This clonotype was recorded many times. V is TRBV7-9 and J is TRBJ2-4, with TRBD1 matching 7 bases. V gave up 5 bases and J gave up 7 bases; unmatched junction bases: 11. The CDR3 is 15 amino acids. Germline V lookup: CDR1 SEHNR, CDR2 FQNEAQ (reference sequence). The CDR3 sequence: CASSPGPAGGNIQYF. In nucleotides, the CDR3 is TGTGCCAGCAGCCCGGGGCCGGCAGGGGGTAACATTCAGTACTTC.

The chain employs TRBV20-1 and TRBJ1-1; D is ambiguous. This CDR3 contains 13 residues. Germline V lookup: CDR1 DFQATT, CDR2 SNEGSKA (reference sequence). Trimming stripped 0 bases from V and 1 base from J, with 6 bases between. DNA for the CDR3: TGCAGTGCTAGAGATCAGGAGAACACTGAAGCTTTCTTT. Amino acids: CSARDQENTEAFF.

This rearrangement joins TRBV20-1 to TRBJ2-1; no reliable D call. Germline V lookup: CDR1 DFQATT, CDR2 SNEGSKA (reference sequence). Trimming took 2 bases from V and 0 from J, leaving 11 bases between them. This CDR3 comprises 15 residues. CDR3 nucleotide sequence: TGCAGTGCTAGAAAGCAGTTAAGCTCCTACAATGAGCAGTTCTTC. It encodes CSARKQLSSYNEQFF.

This clonotype was counted between two and nine times. This chain uses TRBV4-1 with TRBJ2-1; TRBD1 matches at 12 bases. The V segment lost 3 bases and the J segment 1 base; nucleotides outside the gene matches: 13. Germline-derived CDR1 and CDR2 are MGHRA and YSYEKL. This CDR3 contains 20 residues. CDR3 residues: CASSQGYGTGGLGSYNEQFF. As DNA, the CDR3 is TGCGCCAGCAGCCAGGGTTACGGGACAGGGGGCCTCGGGTCCTACAATGAGCAGTTCTTC.

This clonotype was counted a few times. V and J are TRBV27 and TRBJ1-5; the D is unclear. The length of the CDR3 is 14 residues. CDR1 and CDR2 (germline): MNHEY, SMNVEV (reference sequence). V lost 5 bases and J 6 bases, leaving 14 bases between the germline ends. CDR3 residues: CASSMGKGSQPQHF. The DNA for the CDR3 is TGTGCCAGCAGTATGGGTAAAGGGAGTCAGCCCCAGCATTTT.

This clonotype was recorded at least ten times. The rearrangement uses TRBV5-1 and TRBJ1-1; D gene uncertain. This CDR3 is 15 amino acids long. From germline, CDR1 is SGHRS and CDR2 YFSETQ. The V gene lost 2 bases and the J gene lost 0 bases, with 11 bases spanning the gap. CDR3 protein: CASSFDRLMNTEAFF. In DNA, the CDR3 is TGCGCCAGCAGCTTTGACCGACTCATGAACACTGAAGCTTTCTTT.

This clonotype appeared a few times. Here the CDR3 DNA reads TGTGCCATAGGGGGCCGGAATGAGCAGTTCTTC. This sequence encodes CAIGGRNEQFF. The J gene is TRBJ2-1, the V gene TRBV6-5; TRBD1 agrees at 7 bases. V dropped 10 bases and J dropped 7; count of bases not matched to a gene: 4. This CDR3 region has 11 residues. CDR1 is MNHEY and CDR2 is SVGAGI in the germline V gene.

A remark on this clonotype: At one boundary the junction diverges from the germline segment, which might be a read error. The CDR3 DNA follows: TGTGCCATCAGTTTAGGGGTACAGGGGGCTAGTGGTATCAATGAGCAGTTCTTC. It specifies CAISLGVQGASGINEQFF. The gene calls are TRBV12-3 or TRBV12-4 and TRBJ2-1; TRBD1 matches at 9 bases. The CDR3 has 18 residues.

The gene calls are TRBV21-1 and TRBJ2-7; TRBD1 is the table's D call, not checked against the DNA. TRBV21-1 is a recognized pseudogene. The CDR3 is 21 residues long. The CDR3 protein is CASSKYELDRVRQSLTYEQYV. CDR3 coding DNA: TGTGCCAGCAGCAAATACGAGTTAGACAGGGTAAGGCAAAGTCTAACCTACGAGCAGTACGTC.

The sample holds a few counts of this clonotype. J is TRBJ2-1 and V is TRBV3-1, with D perhaps TRBD2 (5 bases). The germline V gene encodes CDR1 LGHDT and CDR2 YNNKEL (reference sequence). This CDR3 has 15 amino acids. V dropped 0 bases and J dropped 8 bases, with 14 bases sitting between them. The CDR3 reads CASSQEPSSSYEQFF. The DNA for the CDR3 is TGTGCCAGCAGCCAAGAGCCTTCTAGCAGCTATGAGCAGTTCTTC.

There are a few counts of this clonotype. This rearrangement joins TRBV20-1 to TRBJ2-5; D is unresolved. The CDR3 covers 12 residues. Looked up from germline, CDR1 is DFQATT and CDR2 is SNEGSKA (reference sequence). With 6 bases removed from V and 7 bases from J, the gap between germline ends came to 15 bases. The CDR3 is CSAEQPGGTQYF. CDR3 nucleotides: TGCAGTGCCGAACAGCCCGGCGGGACCCAGTACTTC.

The table lists this clonotype with many counts. The rearrangement uses TRBV5-1 and TRBJ2-1; 11 bases are shared with TRBD2. The ends lost 3 bases at V and 6 bases at J; junction bases unmatched: 11. This CDR3 is 17 amino acids long. Looked up from germline, CDR1 is SGHRS and CDR2 is YFSETQ. The CDR3 sequence: CASSSGGTSGRVNEQFF. DNA of the CDR3: TGCGCCAGCAGCTCAGGGGGCACTAGCGGGAGAGTCAATGAGCAGTTCTTC. Together with reference TRBV5-1 and TRBJ2-1, the CDR3 gives the full variable domain: KAGVTQTPRYLIKTRGQQVTLSCSPISGHRSVSWYQQTPGQGLQFLFEYFSETQRNKGNFPGRFSGRQFSNSRSEMNVSTLELGDSALYLCASSSGGTSGRVNEQFFGPGTRLTVL.